This T cell receptor beta chain was sequenced during a study of blood T cell repertoires in COVID-19. This CDR3 has 16 amino acids. V was pared by 1 base and J by 5 bases, with 9 bases of the junction left unmatched. CDR1 and CDR2 from the germline V gene are SGHAT and FQNNGV. The method was immunoSEQ multiplex PCR; TCRdb's version includes in-frame clones alone and lacks a portion of them. This sample yields 250,000 to 350,000 clones, of which around 82% are seen a single time; 15% to 19% belongs to the top ten. Sequencing was carried out using peripheral blood. The chain uses TRBV11-2 and TRBJ2-5; TRBD1 aligns across 8 bases. The TCR originated in an older person with COVID-19, enrolled during active disease. The DNA of the CDR3 is TGTGCCAGCAGCTTAGGGGTAGGGCGACAGGGGGAGACCCAGTACTTC. Translation gives CASSLGVGRQGETQYF.